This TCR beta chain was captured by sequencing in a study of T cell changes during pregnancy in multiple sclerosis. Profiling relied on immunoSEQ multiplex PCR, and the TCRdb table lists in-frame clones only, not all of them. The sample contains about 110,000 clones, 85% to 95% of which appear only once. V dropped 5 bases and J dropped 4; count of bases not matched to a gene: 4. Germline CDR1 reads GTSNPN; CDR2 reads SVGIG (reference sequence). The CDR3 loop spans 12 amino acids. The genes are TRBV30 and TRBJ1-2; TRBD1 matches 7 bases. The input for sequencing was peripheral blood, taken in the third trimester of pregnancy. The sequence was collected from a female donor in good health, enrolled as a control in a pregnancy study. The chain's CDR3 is CAWDRDGYGYTF. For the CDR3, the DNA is TGTGCCTGGGACAGGGATGGCTATGGCTACACCTTC.